The 25 T cell receptor beta chains below come from one sample, sequenced in a study of T cells in Graves' hyperthyroidism and ophthalmopathy. The source material, RNA transcripts, was used to amplify TCR beta CDR3 regions. TCR CDR3 underwent first-round RT-PCR with the HTBI primer set. TCRdb fed the multiplex PCR reads into MiXCR, producing one record per CDR3 protein. The data hold some 600,000 distinct CDR3 sequences, with about 45% observed a single time. The sequencing sample was made of peripheral blood or thyroid tissue (not recorded which). The receptors come from a woman aged 18-29 years with Graves' hyperthyroidism.

The chain recombines TRBV5-1 with TRBJ1-2; TRBD1 matches at 7 bases. Trimming at V came to 3 bases and at J to 7 bases, leaving 6 bases not matched to a gene. Per germline, CDR1 SGHRS and CDR2 YFSETQ. This CDR3 is 13 amino acids long. The chain's CDR3 is CASSSTGPSGYTF. The CDR3, as DNA: TGCGCCAGCAGCTCGACAGGGCCCTCTGGCTACACCTTC.

The chain is built from TRBV2 and TRBJ2-5, with TRBD2 as a possible D gene (6 bases). Germline CDR1 SNHLY, CDR2 FYNNEI. The CDR3 is made up of 15 amino acids. The germline V and J ends were trimmed by 5 bases and 5 bases, with 18 bases remaining between them. CDR3 nucleotides: TGTGCCAGCAGTTACTCGAGTGCGGGGCTCGAGACCCAGTACTTC. Encoded protein: CASSYSSAGLETQYF. The full variable domain, with the rest looked up from reference TRBV2 and TRBJ2-5, is EPEVTQTPSHQVTQMGQEVILRCVPISNHLYFYWYRQILGQKVEFLVSFYNNEISEKSEIFDDQFSVERPDGSNFTLKIRSTKLEDSAMYFCASSYSSAGLETQYFGPGTRLLVL.

In this sample, this clonotype turned up a few times. The chain joins TRBV7-2 to TRBJ2-7; D gene uncertain. V shed 2 bases and J shed 1 base, with 12 bases lying between them. This CDR3 has 15 amino acids. CDR1 is SGHTA, CDR2 FQGNSA, per germline. CDR3 nucleotides: TGTGCCAGCAGCTTAAGGTCGGACCTTTCCTACGAGCAGTACTTC. Translated: CASSLRSDLSYEQYF.

In the case of this clonotype: The junction and the germline gene differ at one end; a read error may be behind it. The V call is TRBV7-2, the J call TRBJ2-5; 7 nucleotides align to TRBD1. Germline CDR1 is SGHTA and CDR2 is FQGNSA. This CDR3 is built from 15 residues. The CDR3 DNA sequence: TGTGCCAGCAGCTATGAGGGGACAGCGATAGGCGCCCAGCACTTC. The encoded protein is CASSYEGTAIGAQHF. Variable domain in full (rest from reference TRBV7-2 and TRBJ2-5): GAGVSQSPSNKVTEKGKDVELRCDPISGHTALYWYRQSLGQGLEFLIYFQGNSAPDKSGLPSDRFSAERTGGSVSTLTIQRTQQEDSAVYLCASSYEGTAIGAQHFGPGTRLLVL.

Many counts were recorded for this clonotype. The chain recombines TRBV19 with TRBJ2-2; TRBD1 aligns across 8 bases. The germline CDR1 and CDR2 sequences are LNHDA and SQIVND (reference sequence). After removal of 9 bases from V and 1 base from J, the junction contained 4 bases not matched to a gene. CDR3 length equals 14 residues. CDR3 loop: CASSGQGNTGELFF. The CDR3 nucleotides read TGTGCCAGCTCCGGACAGGGGAACACCGGGGAGCTGTTTTTT. Complete variable domain (other parts from reference TRBV19 and TRBJ2-2): DGGITQSPKYLFRKEGQNVTLSCEQNLNHDAMYWYRQDPGQGLRLIYYSQIVNDFQKGDIAEGYSVSREKKESFPLTVTSAQKNPTAFYLCASSGQGNTGELFFGEGSRLTVL.

In this sample, this clonotype turned up a few times. This sequence joins TRBV20-1 and TRBJ2-7; 7 bases are a match to TRBD2. CDR1 DFQATT and CDR2 SNEGSKA come from the germline V gene (reference sequence). With 2 bases clipped from V and 2 bases from J, the junction kept 9 bases outside the gene matches. The CDR3 has 15 amino acids. CDR3 protein: CSARSPGGLAYEQYF. The CDR3 DNA reads TGCAGTGCTAGATCACCTGGAGGACTAGCCTACGAGCAGTACTTC.

To note about this clonotype: A much more abundant neighbour one base away suggests this may be a read error. The V and J genes are TRBV7-9 and TRBJ1-2, with D possibly being TRBD1 (5 bases). Germline CDR1 SEHNR, CDR2 FQNEAQ (reference sequence). This CDR3 comprises 13 residues. V was shortened by 6 bases and J by 0 bases, with 8 bases between the two germline ends. The CDR3 sequence: CASRVDTNYGYTF. CDR3 DNA: TGTGCCAGCAGAGTGGACACTAACTATGGCTACACCTTC.

This clonotype came up many times. The rearrangement uses TRBV2 and TRBJ2-5; 11 nucleotides agree with TRBD2. This CDR3 is 16 amino acids long. In germline, CDR1 is SNHLY, CDR2 FYNNEI. The V and J ends lost 5 bases and 4 bases, in that order; junction bases with no gene match: 9. For the CDR3, the DNA is TGTGCCAGCAGTTACCCTCCCACTAGCGGGAGAGAGACCCAGTACTTC. It encodes CASSYPPTSGRETQYF.

This clonotype appeared many times. The chain recombines TRBV2 with TRBJ2-2; possibly TRBD2 for D (6 bases). The CDR3 runs to 11 residues. Germline V gene sequence: CDR1 SNHLY, CDR2 FYNNEI. With 3 bases removed from V and 15 bases from J, the gap between germline ends came to 11 bases. CDR3 nucleotides: TGTGCCAGCAGTGACGGGGGAAGGTTGTTTTTT. It translates to CASSDGGRLFF.

In its sample, this clonotype was seen a few times. The V gene is TRBV24-1, the J gene TRBJ1-2, with no clear D. Trimming took 11 bases from V and 3 from J, leaving 15 bases between them. CDR1 and CDR2 from the germline V gene are KGHDR and SFDVKD. The CDR3 consists of 13 residues. The CDR3 reads CASSPGPDYGYTF. CDR3 nucleotide sequence: TGTGCCAGCAGCCCCGGCCCAGACTATGGCTACACCTTC.

The chain joins TRBV10-3 to TRBJ2-1; 11 bases are a match to TRBD2. The CDR3 is made up of 15 amino acids. Unmatched junction bases numbered 7, after V lost 4 bases and J lost 8 bases. Germline values: CDR1 ENHRY, CDR2 SYGVKD. The CDR3 reads CAISALAGGVYEQFF. CDR3 coding DNA: TGTGCCATCAGTGCTCTAGCGGGAGGCGTGTATGAGCAGTTCTTC.

J is TRBJ1-4 and V is TRBV7-6; 9 nucleotides match TRBD1. Germline V CDR1 and CDR2: SGHVS, FNYEAQ. CDR3 length: 17 residues. Germline trimming cut 0 bases from V and 1 base from J; bases unmatched to any gene: 3. The CDR3 DNA reads as TGTGCCAGCAGCTTAGCACAGGGGGCTGAAACTAATGAAAAACTGTTTTTT. It codes for CASSLAQGAETNEKLFF.

This clonotype was counted many times. This rearrangement joins TRBV20-1 to TRBJ1-1; D ambiguous. This CDR3 region has 13 residues. Looked up from germline, CDR1 is DFQATT and CDR2 is SNEGSKA (reference sequence). Trimming pared 1 base from V and 1 base from J, leaving 7 bases between. The CDR3 DNA reads TGCAGTGCTAGAGCCCTCGAGAACACTGAAGCTTTCTTT. It codes for CSARALENTEAFF.

The chain couples TRBV29-1 to TRBJ1-2, with 7 bases aligning to TRBD1. Trimming cost V 8 bases and J 4 bases; bases outside gene matches: 4. The germline V gene has CDR1 SQVTM and CDR2 ANQGSEA. The CDR3 is 11 amino acids. The DNA for the CDR3 is TGCAGCCAGACAGGGCCCTATGGCTACACCTTC. Translation gives CSQTGPYGYTF.

The chain has TRBV20-1 and TRBJ1-4; 8 positions agree with TRBD1. There are 17 residues in the CDR3. The germline gives CDR1 DFQATT, CDR2 SNEGSKA (reference sequence). The junction had 16 bases not matched to a gene; V was cut back by 6 bases and J by 4 bases. CDR3 amino acids: CSAQGRGRLSGNEKLFF. In DNA form, the CDR3 reads TGCAGTGCCCAAGGCAGGGGGCGGCTCAGTGGTAATGAAAAACTGTTTTTT.

V usage is TRBV9 and J usage is TRBJ2-7, with a possible D match to TRBD2 (5 bases). CDR1 is SGDLS, CDR2 YYNGEE, per germline. This CDR3 is 15 amino acids long. The germline V and J ends were trimmed by 1 base and 1 base, with 12 bases remaining between them. In nucleotides, the CDR3 is TGTGCCAGCAGCGTATCGAGCGGTCGGTCCTACGAGCAGTACTTC. Translated: CASSVSSGRSYEQYF.

The chain combines TRBV5-1 with TRBJ2-7, with TRBD1 matching 8 bases. Germline trimming cut 0 bases from V and 0 bases from J; bases unmatched to any gene: 2. The CDR3 has 15 amino acids. Germline CDR1 is SGHRS and CDR2 is YFSETQ. CDR3 protein: CASSLGTGSSYEQYF. In DNA, the CDR3 is TGCGCCAGCAGCTTGGGGACAGGGAGCTCCTACGAGCAGTACTTC.

On this clonotype: A much more abundant neighbour one base away suggests this may be a read error. The CDR3 region has the DNA TGTGCCAGCAGCTCCCCCGCGACAGGCTCTGGAAGCACCATATATTTT. This codes for CASSSPATGSGSTIYF. This sequence joins TRBV7-9 and TRBJ1-3; D may be TRBD1 (6 bases). Germline lookup yields CDR1 SEHNR and CDR2 FQNEAQ (reference sequence). This CDR3 comprises 16 residues.

There are a few counts of this clonotype. The V gene is TRBV20-1, the J gene TRBJ1-5; no clear D gene. Trimming cost V 3 bases and J 3 bases, with 21 bases left between them. CDR3 length: 17 amino acids. Germline V gene sequence: CDR1 DFQATT, CDR2 SNEGSKA (reference sequence). The CDR3 sequence is CSASRRLAVNDNQPQHF. The CDR3 DNA reads as TGCAGTGCTAGTAGGAGGCTGGCGGTTAATGACAATCAGCCCCAGCATTTT.

This clonotype was found many times. The chain uses TRBV7-3 and TRBJ1-2; the D is unclear. There are 14 residues in the CDR3. CDR1 is SGHTA, CDR2 FQGTGA, per germline. V shed 5 bases and J shed 0 bases, with 10 bases lying between them. In DNA, the CDR3 is TGTGCCAGCAGCAAGGAGGGCGCTAACTATGGCTACACCTTC. It specifies CASSKEGANYGYTF. Looking up the rest from reference TRBV7-3 and TRBJ1-2 gives the full variable domain: GAGVSQTPSNKVTEKGKYVELRCDPISGHTALYWYRQSLGQGPEFLIYFQGTGAADDSGLPNDRFFAVRPEGSVSTLKIQRTERGDSAVYLCASSKEGANYGYTFGSGTRLTVV.

This rearrangement joins TRBV2 to TRBJ1-2; 7 nucleotides agree with TRBD1. The CDR3 has 13 residues. Unmatched junction bases numbered 13, after V lost 6 bases and J lost 12 bases. Looked up from germline, CDR1 is SNHLY and CDR2 is FYNNEI. The CDR3 DNA reads TGTGCCAGCAGCGTAGGCGACAGGGTTGGAAACACCTTC. Translated, it gives CASSVGDRVGNTF.

This clonotype came up many times. The chain uses TRBV25-1 and TRBJ1-1, with 8 positions matching TRBD1. V gave up 4 bases and J gave up 0 bases; unmatched junction bases: 1. This CDR3 spans 14 amino acids. Germline CDR1 reads MGHDK; CDR2 reads SYGVNS. CDR3 residues: CASSGQGLNTEAFF. In nucleotides, the CDR3 is TGTGCCAGCAGTGGACAGGGGCTGAACACTGAAGCTTTCTTT.

V usage is TRBV2 and J usage is TRBJ1-5; a weak D match, TRBD1 (5 bases). There are 13 residues in the CDR3. V lost 5 bases and J lost 11, with 16 bases in between. The germline gives CDR1 SNHLY, CDR2 FYNNEI. CDR3 protein: CASSYSQGETQHF. DNA of the CDR3: TGTGCCAGCAGTTACAGCCAGGGAGAGACCCAGCATTTT. Full variable domain (missing parts from reference TRBV2 and TRBJ1-5): EPEVTQTPSHQVTQMGQEVILRCVPISNHLYFYWYRQILGQKVEFLVSFYNNEISEKSEIFDDQFSVERPDGSNFTLKIRSTKLEDSAMYFCASSYSQGETQHFGDGTRLSIL.

As to this clonotype: The junction departs from the called germline gene at one end, perhaps through a read error. This chain connects TRBV10-3 to TRBJ2-2; 10 nucleotides align to TRBD2. The germline gives CDR1 ENHRY, CDR2 SYGVKD. This CDR3 has 13 amino acids. Written as DNA, the CDR3 is TGTGCCATCAGTAAAGGGGCTAGCGGGGGGCTGTTTTTT. Encoded protein: CAISKGASGGLFF.

V is TRBV14 and J is TRBJ2-5; 7 positions match TRBD1. The V segment lost 0 bases and the J segment 5 bases; nucleotides outside the gene matches: 6. There are 15 residues in the CDR3. Germline-derived CDR1 and CDR2 are SGHDN and FVKESK. The CDR3 coding sequence is TGTGCCAGCAGCCAAGAAGACAGGGTAGGGGAGACCCAGTACTTC. It translates to CASSQEDRVGETQYF.